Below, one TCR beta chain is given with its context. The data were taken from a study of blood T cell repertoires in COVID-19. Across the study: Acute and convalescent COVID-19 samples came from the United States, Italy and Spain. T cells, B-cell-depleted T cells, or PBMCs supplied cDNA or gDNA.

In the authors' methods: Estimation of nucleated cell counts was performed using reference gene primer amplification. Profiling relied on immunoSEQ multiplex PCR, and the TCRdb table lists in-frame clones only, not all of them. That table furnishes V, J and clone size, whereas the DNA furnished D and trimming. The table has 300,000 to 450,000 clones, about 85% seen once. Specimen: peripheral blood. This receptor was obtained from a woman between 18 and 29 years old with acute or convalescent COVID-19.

The CDR3 loop reads CASSLGSGGSYEQYF. Here the CDR3 DNA reads TGTGCCAGCAGCTTGGGGAGCGGGGGATCCTACGAGCAGTACTTC. The genes are TRBV7-3 and TRBJ2-7, with 8 bases fitting TRBD2. The CDR3 is 15 residues long. V shed 3 bases, J shed 1 base, and the junction held 5 bases outside the gene matches. Germline CDR1 and CDR2: SGHTA and FQGTGA. The full variable domain, in which reference TRBV7-3 and TRBJ2-7 provide the parts outside the CDR3, is GAGVSQTPSNKVTEKGKYVELRCDPISGHTALYWYRQSLGQGPEFLIYFQGTGAADDSGLPNDRFFAVRPEGSVSTLKIQRTERGDSAVYLCASSLGSGGSYEQYFGPGTRLTVT.